The clone carrying this T cell receptor (beta chain) was found a few times. Its antigen is currently unknown. The data were taken from a study of vaccination and CD4 T cells after COVID-19. At the level of the study: Post-vaccine sampling followed dose two by a median roughly 70 days (range 14 to 241).

The study sequenced cultured CD4+ T cell DNA using the Oncomine TCR Beta short-read assay. TCRdb re-derived calls from the PCR reads in MiXCR, one entry per CDR3 protein. The table records 11,000 to 15,000 distinct CDR3 sequences, 30% to 35% of them present only once. The V gene's germline CDR1 is MNHNS and CDR2 SASEGT. The CDR3 contains 13 residues. The V end was cut by 6 bases, the J end by 1 base, with 9 bases between. Sample treatment: roughly 10-day PBMC culture with coronavirus spike peptide pools or control peptides (ViraFEST assay). The sequenced sample was CD4+ T cells from blood, cultured in vitro, obtained after SARS-CoV-2 vaccination. V and J are TRBV6-1 and TRBJ1-1; maybe TRBD1 (5 bases). This clonotype originated in a human donor who had recovered from COVID-19. CDR3 coding DNA: TGTGCCAGCAGAGGGGTACAGAACACTGAAGCTTTCTTT. This encodes CASRGVQNTEAFF.